This T cell receptor (beta chain) was sequenced for a study of T cell responses to AZD1222 COVID-19 vaccine. The V end was cut by 1 base, the J end by 7 bases, with 16 bases between. Per the germline V gene, CDR1 is MNHEY and CDR2 is SMNVEV (reference sequence). The CDR3 contains 16 residues. The data were produced by immunoSEQ multiplex PCR, yet TCRdb's version contains in-frame clones alone and is incomplete. The sample shows about 150,000 clones, 90% of them seen only once. Sequenced material: peripheral blood, taken on day 0 of AZD1222 vaccination. V and J are TRBV27 and TRBJ2-2; D is possibly TRBD2 (6 bases). The source of this sequence is an adult in good health. The CDR3 region is CASSLYTGVSIGELFF. DNA for the CDR3: TGTGCCAGCAGTTTATATACGGGAGTCAGCATCGGGGAGCTGTTTTTT.